This T cell receptor beta chain was recovered during a study of control samples from healthy donors and cancer patients. Assay: immunoSEQ multiplex PCR; the TCRdb copy retains only in-frame clones and omits some. The sample shows over 150,000 clones, 85% to 95% of them seen only once. Germline V gene sequence: CDR1 SGHRS, CDR2 YFSETQ. Trimming removed 1 base from V and 4 bases from J; junction bases left unmatched: 9. The CDR3 totals 17 residues. What was sequenced was blood. The rearrangement joins TRBV5-1 to TRBJ2-3; 10 bases line up with TRBD2. The receptor was derived from a man aged 35-49 years in good health. The CDR3 protein is CASSLLLAGKGADTQYF. For the CDR3, the DNA is TGCGCCAGCAGCTTGTTACTAGCGGGGAAGGGGGCAGATACGCAGTATTTT.